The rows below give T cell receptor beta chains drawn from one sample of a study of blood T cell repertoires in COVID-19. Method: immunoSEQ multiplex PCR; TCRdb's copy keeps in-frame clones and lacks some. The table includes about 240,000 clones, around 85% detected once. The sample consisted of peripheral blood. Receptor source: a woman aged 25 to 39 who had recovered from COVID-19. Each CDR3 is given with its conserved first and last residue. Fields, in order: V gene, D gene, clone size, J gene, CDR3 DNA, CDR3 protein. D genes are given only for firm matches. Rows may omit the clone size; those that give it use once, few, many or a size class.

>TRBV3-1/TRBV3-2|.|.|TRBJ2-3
TGTGCCAGCAGCCAGGCAGGGCCAGATACGCAGTATTTT
CASSQAGPDTQYF
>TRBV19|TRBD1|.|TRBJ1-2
TGTGCCAGTAGTAGTGGACAGGGCCGAGGCTACACCTTC
CASSSGQGRGYTF
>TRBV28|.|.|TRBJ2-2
TGTGCCAGCAGTTTATGGGGCCCACGCACCGGGGAGCTGTTTTTT
CASSLWGPRTGELFF
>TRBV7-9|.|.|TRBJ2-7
TGTGCCAGCAGCTTCGGAGACGAGCTGTACGAGCAGTACTTC
CASSFGDELYEQYF
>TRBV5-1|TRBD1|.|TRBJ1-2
TGCGCCAGCAGCCCGGGAGGACAGGGGTCTGGTGGCTACACCTTC
CASSPGGQGSGGYTF
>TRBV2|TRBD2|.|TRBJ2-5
TGTGCCAGCGGGGGGGTCGGGGAGACCCAGTACTTC
CASGGVGETQYF
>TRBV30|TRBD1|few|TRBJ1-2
TGTGCCTGGAGCCTGGGACAGAACCCCTATGGCTACACCTTC
CAWSLGQNPYGYTF
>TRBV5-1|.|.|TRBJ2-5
TGCGCCAGCAGCTTGATGTCGTCAGGGGAAGAGACCCAGTACTTC
CASSLMSSGEETQYF
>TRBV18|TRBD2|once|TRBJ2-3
TGTGCCAGCTCACCGTTACTAGCGGGGTTTTCAGATACGCAGTATTTT
CASSPLLAGFSDTQYF
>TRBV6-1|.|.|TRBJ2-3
TGTGCCAGCAGTGAAATTGGGCCTTCTTTACAGTATTTT
CASSEIGPSLQYF
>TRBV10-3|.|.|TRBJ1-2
TGTGCCATCACCCCCGACTATGGCTACACCTTC
CAITPDYGYTF
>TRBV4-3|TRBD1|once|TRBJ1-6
TGCGCCAGCCGTCGGGACAGGGGGCAGACTTCACCCCTCCACTTT
CASRRDRGQTSPLHF
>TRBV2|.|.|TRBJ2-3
TGTGCCAGCAGTGAAGGGAGGGCGGGACTTAGCACAGATACGCAGTATTTT
CASSEGRAGLSTDTQYF